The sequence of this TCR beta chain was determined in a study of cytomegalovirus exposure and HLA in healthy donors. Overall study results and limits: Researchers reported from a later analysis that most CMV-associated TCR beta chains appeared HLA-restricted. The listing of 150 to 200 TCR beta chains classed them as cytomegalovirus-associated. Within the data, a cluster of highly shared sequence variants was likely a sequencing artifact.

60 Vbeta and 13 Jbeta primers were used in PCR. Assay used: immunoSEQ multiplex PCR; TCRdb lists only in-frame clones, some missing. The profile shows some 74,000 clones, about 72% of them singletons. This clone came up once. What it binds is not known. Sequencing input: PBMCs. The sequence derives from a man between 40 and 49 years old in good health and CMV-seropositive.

CDR3 amino acids: CASSPMRGSEAFF. Here the CDR3 DNA reads TGTGCCAGCTCACCTATGAGGGGGAGCGAAGCTTTCTTT. J is TRBJ1-1 and V is TRBV18; tentatively, D is TRBD1 (6 bases). The CDR3 has 13 amino acids. Trimming took 3 bases from V and 8 from J, leaving 13 bases between them. Germline V gene data show CDR1 as KGHSH and CDR2 as LQKENI.